Sequencing of this T cell receptor (beta chain) was carried out in a study of PD-1 blockade in classical Hodgkin lymphoma (TCRdb year 2020). At the level of the whole study: Nivolumab dosing was 3 mg/kg intravenously every 2 weeks, continuing until either disease progression or unacceptable toxicity. A peripheral blood immune signature of response to PD-1 blockade in classical Hodgkin lymphoma was defined using TCR beta sequencing and CyTOF. The full study reports these points: Among trial patients, those achieving complete response had baseline diversity similar to that of newly diagnosed patients, while diversity was significantly lower in partial responders and progressors. CD4+ but not CD8+ TCR diversity rose significantly by C4D1 (p=0.0027 vs p=0.16), most apparent in complete responders (p=0.02). Baseline TCR diversity was reported as lower in newly diagnosed patients than in healthy donors, and lower still in relapsed/refractory patients. The study was limited to a single clinical trial cohort, and causes of repertoire differences, possibly disease activity or prior therapy, remained undefined. Diversity was lower in patients who began nivolumab less than 1 year after ASCT, so these patients were left out of later analyses to avoid confounding by immune reconstitution.

Turning to this clone: Its antigen specificity is not known. No base quality information exists; no much larger clone differs at one position.

In the paper's terms, the time point label means: cycle 2 day 1 (C2D1) of nivolumab. Every trial patient had relapsed after autologous stem cell transplantation, and cohorts A, B and C differed in prior brentuximab vedotin exposure. A total of around 60 patients with relapsed/refractory classical Hodgkin lymphoma made up the trial cohort, and each patient's best overall response was complete response, partial response or progressive disease. Trial patients were treated with single-agent nivolumab in the multi-cohort phase II CheckMate 205 trial. An independent review committee assessed best overall response by applying the 2007 International Working Group response criteria. PBMCs from the trial were collected at three points: immediately before nivolumab initiation (C1D1), and during therapy at cycle 2 day 1 and cycle 4 day 1. Peripheral blood was collected in 8 mL Vacutainer Cell Preparation Tubes, from which PBMCs were isolated by centrifugation and then cryopreserved.

Genomic DNA was extracted with the Qiagen DNeasy kit from unsorted PBMCs and from negatively selected CD4+ and CD8+ fractions. TCR beta CDR3 regions were amplified by immunoSEQ multiplex PCR using primers annealing to V and J segments. Amplification bias was minimized using a synthetic immune receptor repertoire, and residual bias was removed computationally after sequencing. The authors' analysis ran thus. Custom Python scripts were used to quantify repertoire diversity as the Shannon entropy index. Unsorted, CD4+ and CD8+ repertoires were analyzed separately, except in combined analyses where CD4+ and CD8+ sequences were merged in silico. Clonal expansion was defined as at least a 2-fold frequency increase after treatment relative to C1D1, with a pseudocount of 0.5 for undetected baseline clones. Singleton clones were defined as clones with 0 or 1 copy at C1D1, and non-singleton clones were defined as clones with 2 or more copies. Clones expanded in unsorted samples were labelled as CD4+, CD8+ or unknown by matching protein sequences in sorted samples from the same patient. Wilcoxon tests on paired samples were used to test changes in diversity from C1D1 to C4D1. TCRdb re-hosts the immuneACCESS table, in-frame sequences only. Its copies lack some clones; in the studies checked, an unresolved V gene accounts for under half of them, and the cause for the rest is not known. V and J calls and clone size are given by that table; D and trimming were obtained from the DNA. The sample table shows over 11,000 clones, and roughly 78% are seen once. The ten biggest clones cover more than 20% of the sample.

Looking up the germline V gene yields CDR1 KGHSH and CDR2 LQKENI. For this chain, trimming is 5 bases at the V end and 2 bases at the J end, and the number of junction bases without a gene match is 4. Its CDR3 holds 14 amino acids, cysteine through phenylalanine. CDR3 DNA only is kept here, 42 bases in frame from base 1. The sequences come from peripheral blood mononuclear cells (PBMCs), collected before the second cycle of nivolumab. Recombination joined TRBV18 with TRBJ1-2; TRBD1 agrees with 8 junctional bases. The source of this sequence is a human donor with classical Hodgkin lymphoma. Read as DNA, the sequence is TGTGCCAGCTCATCTGGACAGGGCAACTATGGCTACACCTTC. Translation gives CASSSGQGNYGYTF. With the portions outside the CDR3 filled from the reference TRBV18 and TRBJ1-2 genes, the complete variable region becomes NAGVMQNPRHLVRRRGQEARLRCSPMKGHSHVYWYRQLPEEGLKFMVYLQKENIIDESGMPKERFSAEFPKEGPSILRIQQVVRGDSAAYFCASSSGQGNYGYTFGSGTRLTVV.